The clone carrying this T cell receptor (beta chain) came up a few times. Its antigen is not known. Using immunoSEQ multiplex PCR, the repertoire was profiled, and TCRdb retains in-frame clones only, with some absent. The top ten hold around 16% of the sample, which has more than 1,000 clones, 21% seen once. The data derive from a study of T cells in localized non-small cell lung cancer. V lost 4 bases to trimming and J lost 4 bases, with 11 bases between them. This CDR3 has 14 residues. Germline CDR1 is SGHNT and CDR2 is YENEEA. Overall study findings and caveats: Among the top 100 tumor clones, a median roughly 57 appeared in adjacent lung.

Sample: normal lung tissue next to the tumor, taken before any cancer treatment. The TCR originated in a female donor aged 60 or older with stage I squamous cell lung carcinoma. This chain connects TRBV11-3 to TRBJ2-1, with D possibly being TRBD2 (6 bases). In nucleotides, the CDR3 is TGTGCCAGCAGCTCCAGGGACTTATACAATGAGCAGTTCTTC. Its translation is CASSSRDLYNEQFF. The complete variable domain, with remaining parts taken from reference TRBV11-3 and TRBJ2-1, reads EAGVVQSPRYKIIEKKQPVAFWCNPISGHNTLYWYLQNLGQGPELLIRYENEEAVDDSQLPKDRFSAERLKGVDSTLKIQPAELGDSAVYLCASSSRDLYNEQFFGPGTRLTVL.